These 24 T cell receptor beta chains share one sample of origin, sequenced in a study of cytomegalovirus exposure and HLA in healthy donors. PCR employed 60 Vbeta and 13 Jbeta primers. Sequencing used immunoSEQ multiplex PCR; TCRdb keeps in-frame clones, though not all of them. The table records about 90,000 clones, 65% to 85% of them present only once. What was sequenced was PBMCs. All receptors derive from a man aged 18 to 29 in good health and CMV-seronegative.

This sequence joins TRBV11-2 and TRBJ2-2; TRBD2 matches at 7 bases. V dropped 5 bases and J dropped 1; count of bases not matched to a gene: 7. Germline V gene data show CDR1 as SGHAT and CDR2 as FQNNGV. The CDR3 spans 16 residues. In DNA form, the CDR3 reads TGTGCCAGCAGCCCAGGGACTATTAAGAACACCGGGGAGCTGTTTTTT. This translates into CASSPGTIKNTGELFF.

This clone was counted only a few times. The CDR3 DNA is TGTGCCAGCAGCCCTCCCCCCACAGATACGCAGTATTTT. Encoded protein: CASSPPPTDTQYF. The gene calls are TRBV6-5 and TRBJ2-3; D is unresolved. The V gene's germline CDR1 is MNHEY and CDR2 SVGAGI. Deletions cut 6 bases from V and 2 bases from J, with 9 bases between. The CDR3 is 13 amino acids.

This clone came up a few times. The rearrangement joins TRBV30 to TRBJ2-2; D is unclear. CDR1 and CDR2 (germline): GTSNPN, SVGIG (reference sequence). CDR3 size: 11 residues. V was pared by 3 bases and J by 8 bases, with 7 bases between. The CDR3 DNA reads as TGTGCCTGGAGCCGTCGGGGGGAGCTGTTTTTT. This codes for CAWSRRGELFF.

J is TRBJ1-6 and V is TRBV7-2; no firm D call. CDR3 length: 18 residues. V dropped 0 bases and J dropped 2 bases, with 14 bases sitting between them. Germline CDR1 SGHTA, CDR2 FQGNSA. CDR3 in DNA: TGTGCCAGCAGCTTAGCGAGCCCTTATAGTACCTATAATTCACCCCTCCACTTT. Protein product: CASSLASPYSTYNSPLHF.

The V and J genes are TRBV18 and TRBJ1-1, with D perhaps matching TRBD1 (5 bases). This CDR3 region has 14 residues. Per the germline V gene, CDR1 is KGHSH and CDR2 is LQKENI. The V and J ends lost 4 bases and 0 bases respectively, with 9 bases between them. Here the CDR3 DNA reads TGTGCCAGCTCACAGGGGCTGATGAACACTGAAGCTTTCTTT. Protein: CASSQGLMNTEAFF.

This chain uses TRBV15 with TRBJ1-4; no definite D call. The CDR3 covers 14 residues. Germline CDR1 and CDR2: LNHNV and YYDKDF (reference sequence). V was trimmed by 0 bases and J by 8 bases, leaving 10 bases between them. The CDR3 coding sequence is TGTGCCACCAGCAGAGACGTCGTTGAGGAAAAACTGTTTTTT. It translates to CATSRDVVEEKLFF.

The chain links TRBV5-6 to TRBJ2-5; possibly TRBD2 for D (6 bases). Per the germline V gene, CDR1 is SGHDT and CDR2 is YYEEEE. The CDR3 loop spans 16 amino acids. V was shortened by 3 bases and J by 0 bases, with 15 bases between the two germline ends. The CDR3 region is CASSSMTSYNQETQYF. The DNA for the CDR3 is TGTGCCAGCAGCTCCATGACTAGTTACAACCAAGAGACCCAGTACTTC.

A few counts support this clone. This specimen includes other DNA sequences encoding the same CDR3. The chain has TRBV4-2 and TRBJ2-7, with TRBD2 matching over 10 bases. Germline V lookup: CDR1 LGHNA, CDR2 YNFKEQ. CDR3 length: 15 amino acids. V shed 1 base and J 4 bases; nucleotides not matched to a gene: 4. The CDR3 region is CASSQGLAGVYEQYF. In DNA form, the CDR3 reads TGTGCCAGCAGCCAAGGGCTAGCGGGAGTATACGAGCAGTACTTC.

The chain joins TRBV7-3 to TRBJ2-6, with D possibly matching TRBD1 (6 bases). V was cut by 4 bases and J by 2 bases, with 6 bases left in between. The CDR3 consists of 14 residues. Germline V lookup: CDR1 SGHTA, CDR2 FQGTGA. In DNA, the CDR3 is TGTGCCAGCAGCTCAGGGGCTGGGGCCAACGTCCTGACTTTC. Translation gives CASSSGAGANVLTF.

The chain links TRBV5-5 to TRBJ2-6, with D possibly matching TRBD2 (6 bases). CDR1 and CDR2 from the germline V gene are SGHKS and YYEKEE (reference sequence). CDR3 length: 18 amino acids. V gave up 1 base and J gave up 0 bases, with 14 bases separating them. Here the CDR3 reads CASSLRDSHSSGANVLTF. The CDR3 DNA follows: TGTGCCAGCAGCTTGCGGGACTCACATTCCTCTGGGGCCAACGTCCTGACTTTC.

This clone was seen just once. This chain uses TRBV5-1 with TRBJ2-7, with D perhaps matching TRBD1 (6 bases). The CDR3 covers 16 residues. Trimming cost V 2 bases and J 1 base, with 16 bases left between them. Germline loops: CDR1 SGHRS, CDR2 YFSETQ. CDR3 loop: CASSFHRDIPSYEQYF. The CDR3 DNA reads as TGCGCCAGCAGCTTCCACCGGGACATTCCTTCCTACGAGCAGTACTTC.

V usage is TRBV6-5 and J usage is TRBJ1-2; 10 bases fit TRBD1. The CDR3 is 13 residues long. Trimming removed 6 bases from V and 8 bases from J; junction bases left unmatched: 6. Germline V gene lookup returns CDR1 MNHEY and CDR2 SVGAGI. The CDR3 coding sequence is TGTGCCAGCAGCCCCGGGACAGGGGTCGGCTACACCTTC. Translation gives CASSPGTGVGYTF.

V is TRBV10-3 and J is TRBJ1-5; D not resolved. The germline CDR1 and CDR2 sequences are ENHRY and SYGVKD. This CDR3 region has 13 residues. The V end lost 11 bases, the J end lost 0 bases, and 11 bases lay between the germline ends. The chain's CDR3 is CAARGNSNQPQHF. Here the CDR3 DNA reads TGTGCCGCCCGGGGAAATAGCAATCAGCCCCAGCATTTT.

The chain employs TRBV29-1 and TRBJ1-1, with TRBD1 matching 7 bases. This CDR3 contains 14 residues. The V gene's germline CDR1 is SQVTM and CDR2 ANQGSEA. V shed 7 bases and J 7 bases; nucleotides not matched to a gene: 15. The CDR3 region is CSAPLLTGMGEAFF. CDR3 sequence (DNA): TGCAGCGCCCCCCTCTTGACAGGGATGGGTGAAGCTTTCTTT.

The V gene is TRBV29-1, the J gene TRBJ2-1, with TRBD2 as a possible D gene (5 bases). Between the trimmed V and J ends, which lost 6 bases and 3 bases, there was a span of 15 bases. Germline V CDR1 and CDR2: SQVTM, ANQGSEA. The CDR3 contains 14 residues. CDR3 loop: CSVPPSRNYNEQFF. CDR3 in DNA: TGCAGCGTGCCGCCTAGCAGAAACTACAATGAGCAGTTCTTC.

This clone is a singleton in its sample. The chain employs TRBV7-2 and TRBJ2-1, with 10 bases identical to TRBD2. CDR1 SGHTA and CDR2 FQGNSA come from the germline V gene. V lost 6 bases and J lost 7; bases outside the gene matches: 9. The CDR3 has 15 amino acids. CDR3 coding DNA: TGTGCCAGCAGGAAAGCGGGAGGGCCCGGAAATGAGCAGTTCTTC. Translation gives CASRKAGGPGNEQFF.

This chain uses TRBV6-5 with TRBJ2-2; tentative D call: TRBD2 (6 bases). CDR1 and CDR2 from the germline V gene are MNHEY and SVGAGI. The V end lost 1 base, the J end lost 3 bases, and 12 bases lay between the germline ends. The CDR3 is made up of 16 amino acids. Here the CDR3 DNA reads TGTGCCAGCAGTTACTTTTGGGCTAGCGACACCGGGGAGCTGTTTTTT. It yields the protein CASSYFWASDTGELFF.

The chain joins TRBV10-1 to TRBJ2-7; D gene ambiguous. The CDR3 totals 14 residues. The V gene's germline CDR1 is WNHNN and CDR2 SYGVQD (reference sequence). The germline V and J ends were trimmed by 1 base and 5 bases, with 12 bases remaining between them. DNA of the CDR3: TGCGCCAGCAGTGAGTACCCCGATTTAGACGAGCAGTACTTC. This sequence encodes CASSEYPDLDEQYF.

The chain uses TRBV9 and TRBJ1-1; 7 bases are shared with TRBD1. CDR3 size: 17 residues. Trimming at V came to 3 bases and at J to 2 bases, leaving 13 bases not matched to a gene. Germline V gene data show CDR1 as SGDLS and CDR2 as YYNGEE. The CDR3 here is CASSAGTLTGPNTEAFF. The CDR3 bases are TGTGCCAGCAGCGCGGGAACGTTGACAGGGCCCAACACTGAAGCTTTCTTT.

Concerning this clone itself: A read error may produce the germline difference seen at one junction end. This chain uses TRBV7-8 with TRBJ1-1, with 8 bases lining up with TRBD1. CDR1 is SGHVS, CDR2 FQNEAQ, per germline. The CDR3 totals 15 residues. The CDR3 region is CASSLARGLNTEAFF. The CDR3 region has the DNA TGTGCCAGCAGCCTAGCCAGGGGGCTGAACACTGAAGCTTTCTTT.

This chain joins TRBV7-8 and TRBJ2-7; D uncertain. CDR1 SGHVS and CDR2 FQNEAQ come from the germline V gene. V was trimmed by 2 bases and J by 2 bases, leaving 10 bases between them. The CDR3 is 14 residues long. The CDR3 region has the DNA TGTGCCAGCAGCTTACCTACAGCTGCCTACGAGCAGTACTTC. Translating gives CASSLPTAAYEQYF. Full variable domain (remainder filled in from reference TRBV7-8 and TRBJ2-7): GAGVSQSPRYKVAKRGQDVALRCDPISGHVSLFWYQQALGQGPEFLTYFQNEAQLDKSGLPSDRFFAERPEGSVSTLKIQRTQQEDSAVYLCASSLPTAAYEQYFGPGTRLTVT.

The V and J genes are TRBV5-1 and TRBJ2-1; 8 bases agree with TRBD2. The V gene's germline CDR1 is SGHRS and CDR2 YFSETQ. The CDR3 contains 16 residues. J was trimmed by 10 bases and V by 2 bases; bases with no gene match: 14. The CDR3 DNA follows: TGCGCCAGCAGCTTCACGAGCGGGAGTATTCTAAACGAGCAGTTCTTC. Translation: CASSFTSGSILNEQFF.

The chain joins TRBV5-1 to TRBJ2-3, with D perhaps matching TRBD2 (5 bases). Germline V lookup: CDR1 SGHRS, CDR2 YFSETQ. Trimming pared 6 bases from V and 2 bases from J, leaving 13 bases between. This CDR3 spans 14 amino acids. This CDR3 is CASTGEKLTDTQYF. CDR3 nucleotides: TGCGCCAGCACCGGGGAGAAGCTCACAGATACGCAGTATTTT.

This clone was seen just once. This chain joins TRBV19 and TRBJ1-5; 7 bases match TRBD1. The trim removed 5 bases at V and 2 bases at J, leaving 9 bases unmatched. This CDR3 comprises 16 residues. Per the germline V gene, CDR1 is LNHDA and CDR2 is SQIVND (reference sequence). CDR3 amino acids: CASSLHQGVGNQPQHF. CDR3 nucleotides: TGTGCCAGTAGTCTACATCAGGGGGTAGGCAATCAGCCCCAGCATTTT.